This T cell receptor beta chain emerged from a study of blood T cell repertoires in COVID-19. Profiling relied on immunoSEQ multiplex PCR, and the TCRdb table lists in-frame clones only, not all of them. The sample shows roughly 30,000 clones, 85% to 90% of them seen only once. J was trimmed by 4 bases and V by 4 bases; bases with no gene match: 6. The germline CDR1 and CDR2 sequences are MNHEY and SVGAGI. The CDR3 runs to 15 residues. V gene TRBV6-5 combines with J gene TRBJ2-1; 8 positions agree with TRBD1. The clonotype comes from a human donor with acute or convalescent COVID-19. The donor label of this sample is uncertain. The sequencing input was peripheral blood. In DNA, the CDR3 is TGTGCCAGCAGTTGGAAACAGGGGGTTTACAATGAGCAGTTCTTC. This gives the protein CASSWKQGVYNEQFF.